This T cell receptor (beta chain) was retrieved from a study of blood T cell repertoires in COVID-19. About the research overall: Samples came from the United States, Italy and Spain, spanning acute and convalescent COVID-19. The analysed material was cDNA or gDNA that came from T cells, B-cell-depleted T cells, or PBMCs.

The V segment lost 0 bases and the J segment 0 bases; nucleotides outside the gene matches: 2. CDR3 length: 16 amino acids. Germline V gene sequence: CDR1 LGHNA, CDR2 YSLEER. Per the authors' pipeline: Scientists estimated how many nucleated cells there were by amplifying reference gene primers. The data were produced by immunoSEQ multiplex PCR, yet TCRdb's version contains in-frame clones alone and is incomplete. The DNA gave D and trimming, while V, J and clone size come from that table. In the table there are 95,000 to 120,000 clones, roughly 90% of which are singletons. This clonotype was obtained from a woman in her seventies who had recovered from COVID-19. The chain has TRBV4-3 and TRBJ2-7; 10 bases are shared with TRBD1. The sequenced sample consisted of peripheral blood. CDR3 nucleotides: TGCGCCAGCAGCCAAGAGTGGGACAGGGGCTCCTACGAGCAGTACTTC. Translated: CASSQEWDRGSYEQYF.